What follows describes a single T cell receptor (beta chain). Its antigen is unidentified. Germline V gene sequence: CDR1 LNHDA, CDR2 SQIVND (reference sequence). The V end was cut by 4 bases, the J end by 4 bases, with 11 bases between. This CDR3 contains 14 residues. The primer mix had 60 Vbeta and 13 Jbeta primers. Some clones are missing from TCRdb's copy, which holds only in-frame ones; the method was immunoSEQ multiplex PCR. Among approximately 130,000 clones listed, 8.5% to 9% were seen once. This specimen belongs to a study of cytomegalovirus exposure and HLA in healthy donors. General study findings and limits: Association of a missense DCLRE1C variant with TCR beta V- and J-gene trimming was reported in a later analysis.

Sequenced: PBMCs. This chain joins TRBV19 and TRBJ2-1, with TRBD2 as a possible D gene (6 bases). This receptor was taken from a woman aged 40 to 50 in good health and CMV-seropositive. CDR3 sequence (DNA): TGTGCCAGTAGTAGGCGCGGGGTATACAATGAGCAGTTCTTC. Encoded protein: CASSRRGVYNEQFF.